The clone carrying this TCR beta chain occurred a few times. There are 16 residues in the CDR3. Germline-derived CDR1 and CDR2 are MDHEN and SYDVKM. V dropped 3 bases and J dropped 5; count of bases not matched to a gene: 11. The entry originates in a study of T-cell reconstitution after alpha-beta-depleted transplantation in children. Unique molecular identifiers were incorporated when the TCRbeta library was constructed. TCRdb processed the PCR reads anew with MiXCR; each CDR3 protein has one entry. The profile shows 500,000 or so distinct CDR3 sequences, 11% of them singletons. This clonotype originated in a female patient between 2 and 15 years old who had a stem cell transplant for aplastic anemia, so the T cells may come from the graft donor. The genes are TRBV28 and TRBJ2-5; 8 nucleotides agree with TRBD2. Sequenced material: PBMCs, mostly from graft donor cells, taken 180 days after TCRalphabeta/CD19-depleted stem cell transplant. The CDR3 here is CASSFPFGRALETQYF. The CDR3 nucleotides read TGTGCCAGCAGTTTTCCTTTCGGGAGGGCCCTTGAGACCCAGTACTTC.